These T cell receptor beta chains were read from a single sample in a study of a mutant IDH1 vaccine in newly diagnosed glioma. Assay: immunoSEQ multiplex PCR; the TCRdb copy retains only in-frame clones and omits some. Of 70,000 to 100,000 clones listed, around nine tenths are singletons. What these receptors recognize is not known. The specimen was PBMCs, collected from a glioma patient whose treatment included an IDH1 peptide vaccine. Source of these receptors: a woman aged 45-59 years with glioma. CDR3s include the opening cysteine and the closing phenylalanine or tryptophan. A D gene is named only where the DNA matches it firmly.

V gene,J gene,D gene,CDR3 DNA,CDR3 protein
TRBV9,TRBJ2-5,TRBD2,TGTGCCAGCAGCGTAGATCGCGGGAGTTATGAGACCCAGTACTTC,CASSVDRGSYETQYF
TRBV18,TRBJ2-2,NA,TGTGCCAGCTCCCCCGCCGGGGGGCAGGTTGCCACCGGGGAGCTGTTTTTT,CASSPAGGQVATGELFF
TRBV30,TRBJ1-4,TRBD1,TGTGCCTGGAGTGCCGGGACAGGGGGCGCAGGAAAAGAAAAACTGTTTTTT,CAWSAGTGGAGKEKLFF
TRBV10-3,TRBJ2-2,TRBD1,TGTGCCATCAGTTCGGGGACAGGAGCCACCGGGGAGCTGTTTTTT,CAISSGTGATGELFF
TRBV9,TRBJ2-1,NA,TGTGCCAGCAGCGTAGAGGAGGGGGGTAACAATGAGCAGTTCTTC,CASSVEEGGNNEQFF
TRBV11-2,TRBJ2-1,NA,TGTGCCAGCAGCTTAGTGGCTGTCCGCAATGAGCAGTTCTTC,CASSLVAVRNEQFF
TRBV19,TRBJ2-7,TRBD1,TGTGCCAGTAGTCCAGGACAGGCGATCTCCTACGAGCAGTACTTC,CASSPGQAISYEQYF
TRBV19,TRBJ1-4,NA,TGTGCCAGTAGTATAGCCCCCGGACGCGCGTCGGGTGAAAAACTGTTTTTT,CASSIAPGRASGEKLFF
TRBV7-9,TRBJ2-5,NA,TGTGCCAGCAGCTTAGCTGAGCGGTCCGGGTACCAAGAGACCCAGTACTTC,CASSLAERSGYQETQYF
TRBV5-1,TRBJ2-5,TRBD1,TGCGCCAGCAGCTTCCAGGGACAGGGGGCCGAGACCCAGTACTTC,CASSFQGQGAETQYF
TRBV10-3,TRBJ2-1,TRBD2,TGTGCCATCAGTGACAAATGGACTAGCGGGAGTAACAATGAGCAGTTCTTC,CAISDKWTSGSNNEQFF
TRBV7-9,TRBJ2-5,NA,TGTGCCAGCAGCTTGGCCCTTGAGGGTAGAGAGACCCAGTACTTC,CASSLALEGRETQYF
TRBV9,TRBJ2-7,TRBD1,TGTGCCAGCAGCAGGACAGGCCGCGAGCAGTACTTC,CASSRTGREQYF
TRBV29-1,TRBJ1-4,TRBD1,TGCAGCGTCCAGGACAGGCGACTGTTTTTT,CSVQDRRLFF
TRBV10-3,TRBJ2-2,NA,TGTGCCATCAGTGAGTCCGTGGCAATCACCGGGGAGCTGTTTTTT,CAISESVAITGELFF
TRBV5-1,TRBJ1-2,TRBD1,TGCGCCAGCAGCGGAGGGACAGAGGTCTATGGCTACACCTTC,CASSGGTEVYGYTF
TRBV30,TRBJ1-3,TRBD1,TGTGCCCAGGGGGCGCGGGGAAACACCATATATTTT,CAQGARGNTIYF
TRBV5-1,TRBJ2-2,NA,TGCGCCAGCGTACGGGACTCCACCTCCGGGGAGCTGTTTTTT,CASVRDSTSGELFF
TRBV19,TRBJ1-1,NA,TGTGCCAGTAGTATAGCAGGGGAGAACACTGAAGCTTTCTTT,CASSIAGENTEAFF